This T cell receptor (beta chain) was observed in a study of T cells after posttransplantation cyclophosphamide. With respect to this clone: What it binds is unknown.

Study-level findings and limits: Tissue-infiltrating T cells from skin or gut overlapped little with blood T cells. TRB clonality was highly associated with recipient CMV seropositivity and reactivation. Later post-transplant blood repertoires were often dominated by donor CD8+ memory clones.

Treatment was busulfan-fludarabine conditioning, a marrow graft, and cyclophosphamide on days +3 and +4. The V and J ends lost 3 bases and 4 bases, in that order; junction bases with no gene match: 8. The CDR3 length is 17 residues. Germline assignment: CDR1 MDHEN and CDR2 SYDVKM. Sequencing was performed with immunoSEQ multiplex PCR; in TCRdb, only in-frame clones are kept and a portion is missing. Singletons are absent from the sample, which has 5,000 to 5,500 clones. The V and J genes are TRBV28 and TRBJ2-3, with 12 bases matching TRBD2. This receptor was obtained from a female patient aged 30-39 years who received an allogeneic stem cell transplant from an unrelated donor, was CMV-positive, and had acute and chronic GVHD. The graft donor may have given rise to some T cells. This sample comprised PBMCs, obtained after allogeneic stem cell transplant with posttransplant cyclophosphamide. CDR3: CASSFLILAGGPDTQYF. For the CDR3, the DNA is TGTGCCAGCAGTTTCCTGATACTAGCGGGAGGCCCAGATACGCAGTATTTT.